These 14 T cell receptor beta chains were all obtained from the same sample, sequenced in a study of T cells after yellow fever vaccination. Via MiXCR, TCRdb re-called the 5' RACE reads, giving one row per CDR3 protein. The table shows 55,000 to 70,000 distinct CDR3 sequences, with approximately 7% occurring only once. This sample comprised CD8+ T cells sorted from PBMCs, obtained roughly seven weeks after the first yellow fever vaccination. The origin of the receptors is a man between 18 and 29 years old who received the YFV17D yellow fever vaccine.

CDR3: CASSLAHRTVNTGELFF. The CDR3 DNA reads TGCGCCAGCAGCTTGGCCCATCGGACAGTAAACACCGGGGAGCTGTTTTTT. The gene calls are TRBV5-1 and TRBJ2-2, with D possibly matching TRBD1 (6 bases). Trimming removed 0 bases at V and 2 bases at J, with 14 bases between. There are 17 residues in the CDR3. Germline values: CDR1 SGHRS, CDR2 YFSETQ.

This clonotype was counted many times. The gene calls are TRBV4-3 and TRBJ2-3; D is unclear. Trimming removed 0 bases at V and 10 bases at J, with 26 bases between. Germline values: CDR1 LGHNA, CDR2 YSLEER. The CDR3 sequence is 18 residues long. CDR3 bases: TGCGCCAGCAGCCAAGAGATTTGGCCGACCAGAGCCCGAACGGCGCAGTATTTT. Translated, it gives CASSQEIWPTRARTAQYF.

V and J are TRBV4-1 and TRBJ2-7, with D unresolved. CDR1 and CDR2 from the germline V gene are MGHRA and YSYEKL. The CDR3 runs 15 residues. V was clipped by 0 bases and J by 2 bases, with 11 bases between them. CDR3 in amino acids: CASSQETANPYEQYF. DNA of the CDR3: TGCGCCAGCAGCCAAGAAACGGCTAACCCCTACGAGCAGTACTTC.

This clonotype was counted many times. The CDR3 DNA reads TGCAGTGTTCGGACAGGGAACACTGAAGCTTTCTTT. Amino acids: CSVRTGNTEAFF. This chain connects TRBV20-1 to TRBJ1-1; 7 nucleotides agree with TRBD1. This CDR3 region has 12 residues. CDR1 and CDR2 (germline): DFQATT, SNEGSKA (reference sequence). J lost 1 base, V lost 7 bases, and 3 bases had no gene match.

This clonotype has a count of ten or more. The V and J genes are TRBV5-1 and TRBJ1-1, with 7 bases aligning to TRBD1. J was trimmed by 4 bases and V by 4 bases; bases with no gene match: 7. CDR1 and CDR2 from the germline V gene are SGHRS and YFSETQ. The CDR3 totals 14 residues. CDR3 in DNA: TGCGCCAGCAGCGTCAGGGGGGGCGGCACTGAAGCTTTCTTT. Amino acid sequence: CASSVRGGGTEAFF.

Turning to this clonotype: Being one base from a much bigger clone, this may be a read error. V usage is TRBV9 and J usage is TRBJ1-4; unclear D gene. Germline V gene data show CDR1 as SGDLS and CDR2 as YYNGEE. Trimming cost V 3 bases and J 7 bases, with 13 bases left between them. CDR3 length: 14 amino acids. The chain's CDR3 is CASSGGSHREKLFF. The CDR3 DNA is TGTGCCAGCAGCGGAGGCAGTCATCGTGAAAAACTGTTTTTT. Together with reference TRBV9 and TRBJ1-4, the CDR3 gives the full variable domain: DSGVTQTPKHLITATGQRVTLRCSPRSGDLSVYWYQQSLDQGLQFLIQYYNGEERAKGNILERFSAQQFPDLHSELNLSSLELGDSALYFCASSGGSHREKLFFGSGTQLSVL.

Only a few counts were recorded for this clonotype. The V and J genes are TRBV29-1 and TRBJ2-1; 8 nucleotides agree with TRBD2. The CDR3 length is 16 residues. V dropped 0 bases and J dropped 7; count of bases not matched to a gene: 11. The germline CDR1 and CDR2 sequences are SQVTM and ANQGSEA. The CDR3 sequence: CSVEDPAGVARNEQFF. DNA for the CDR3: TGCAGCGTTGAAGATCCAGCGGGGGTTGCTAGGAATGAGCAGTTCTTC.

This clonotype was seen ten or more times. The J gene is TRBJ2-3, the V gene TRBV7-3, with D possibly being TRBD1 or TRBD2 (5 bases each). Germline V lookup: CDR1 SGHTA, CDR2 FQGTGA. CDR3 size: 14 residues. V gave up 5 bases and J gave up 4 bases, with 13 bases separating them. DNA for the CDR3: TGTGCCAGCAGCCGCGCCTTGGGGGCAGATACGCAGTATTTT. Translating gives CASSRALGADTQYF.

This clonotype was counted between two and nine times. J is TRBJ2-3 and V is TRBV7-2; 12 nucleotides align to TRBD2. The CDR3 consists of 17 residues. CDR1 is SGHTA and CDR2 is FQGNSA in the germline V gene. The ends lost 5 bases at V and 6 bases at J; junction bases unmatched: 12. CDR3 loop: CASSPSSGGAGLDTQYF. DNA of the CDR3: TGTGCCAGCAGCCCGTCTAGCGGGGGGGCAGGTTTGGATACGCAGTATTTT.

Many counts were recorded for this clonotype. The chain combines TRBV4-2 with TRBJ2-4; 13 positions agree with TRBD2. From germline, CDR1 is LGHNA and CDR2 YNFKEQ. The CDR3 sequence is 17 residues long. V shed 0 bases, J shed 8 bases, and the junction held 7 bases outside the gene matches. The chain's CDR3 is CASSQELAGGLGDIQYF. The CDR3 bases are TGTGCCAGCAGCCAAGAACTAGCGGGGGGGCTAGGCGACATTCAGTACTTC.

The chain joins TRBV5-4 to TRBJ2-2; possible D gene TRBD2, 6 bases. The V end lost 9 bases, the J end lost 6 bases, and 15 bases lay between the germline ends. Germline V gene lookup returns CDR1 SGHNT and CDR2 YYREEE (reference sequence). This CDR3 region has 13 residues. The CDR3 loop reads CATRPPGAGELFF. CDR3 coding DNA: TGTGCCACCCGACCCCCGGGGGCCGGGGAGCTGTTTTTT.

This clonotype has ten or more counts. The chain combines TRBV12-3 or TRBV12-4 with TRBJ2-4; tentative D call: TRBD1 (6 bases). This CDR3 contains 14 residues. V lost 6 bases and J 5 bases, leaving 14 bases between the germline ends. The CDR3 coding sequence is TGTGCCAGCAGCCTCAGGGGTGTAGAAAACATTCAGTACTTC. Protein product: CASSLRGVENIQYF.

This clonotype was seen at least ten times. The genes are TRBV6-4 and TRBJ1-4; D gene ambiguous. The CDR3 has 13 amino acids. Germline-derived CDR1 and CDR2 are MRHNA and SNTAGT. Trimming took off 0 bases at V and 11 bases at J, with 10 bases between the two ends. The CDR3 spells CASSDSDGKKLFF. The CDR3 DNA reads TGTGCCAGCAGTGACTCCGACGGGAAGAAACTGTTTTTT.

Many counts were recorded for this clonotype. The chain is built from TRBV7-9 and TRBJ1-1, with TRBD1 as a possible D gene (5 bases). V lost 3 bases to trimming and J lost 3 bases, with 11 bases between them. The CDR3 loop spans 14 amino acids. Germline assignment: CDR1 SEHNR and CDR2 FQNEAQ (reference sequence). The CDR3 region is CASSFAGPYTEAFF. The CDR3 bases are TGTGCCAGCAGCTTCGCAGGGCCGTACACTGAAGCTTTCTTT.